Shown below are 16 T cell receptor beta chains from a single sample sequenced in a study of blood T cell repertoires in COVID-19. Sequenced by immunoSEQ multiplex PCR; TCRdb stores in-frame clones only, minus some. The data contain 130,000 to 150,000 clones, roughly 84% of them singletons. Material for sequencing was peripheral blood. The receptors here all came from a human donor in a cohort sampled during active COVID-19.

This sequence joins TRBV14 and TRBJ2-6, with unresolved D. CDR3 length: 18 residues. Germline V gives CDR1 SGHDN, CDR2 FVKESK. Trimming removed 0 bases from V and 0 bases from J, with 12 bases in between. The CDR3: CASSQDDEVLSGANVLTF. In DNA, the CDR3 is TGTGCCAGCAGCCAAGATGATGAGGTTCTCTCTGGGGCCAACGTCCTGACTTTC. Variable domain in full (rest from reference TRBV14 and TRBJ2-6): EAGVTQFPSHSVIEKGQTVTLRCDPISGHDNLYWYRRVMGKEIKFLLHFVKESKQDESGMPNNRFLAERTGGTYSTLKVQPAELEDSGVYFCASSQDDEVLSGANVLTFGAGSRLTVL.

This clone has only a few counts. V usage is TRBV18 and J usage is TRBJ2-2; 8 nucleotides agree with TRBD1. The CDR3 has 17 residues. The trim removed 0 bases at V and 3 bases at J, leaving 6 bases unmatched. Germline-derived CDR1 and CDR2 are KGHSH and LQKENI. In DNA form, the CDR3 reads TGTGCCAGCTCACCACCGATTGGACAGGGTGACACCGGGGAGCTGTTTTTT. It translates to CASSPPIGQGDTGELFF.

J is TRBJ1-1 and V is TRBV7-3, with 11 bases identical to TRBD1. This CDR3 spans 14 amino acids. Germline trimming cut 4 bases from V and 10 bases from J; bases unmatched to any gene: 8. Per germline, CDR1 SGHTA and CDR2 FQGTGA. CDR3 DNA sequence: TGTGCCAGCAGCTCAGCTGGACAGGGGGCATCAGCTTTCTTT. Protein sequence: CASSSAGQGASAFF.

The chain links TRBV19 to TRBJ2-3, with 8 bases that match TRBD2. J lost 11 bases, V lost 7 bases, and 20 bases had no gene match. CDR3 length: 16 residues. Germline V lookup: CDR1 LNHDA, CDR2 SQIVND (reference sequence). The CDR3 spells CASTPGRTGGGVEQYF. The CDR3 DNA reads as TGTGCCAGTACCCCCGGTAGGACGGGGGGGGGTGTGGAGCAGTATTTT.

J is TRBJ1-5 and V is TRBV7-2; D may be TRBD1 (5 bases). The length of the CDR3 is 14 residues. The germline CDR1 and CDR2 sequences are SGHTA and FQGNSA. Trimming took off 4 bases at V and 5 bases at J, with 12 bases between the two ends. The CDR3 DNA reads TGTGCCAGCAGCTGGGGGGGGACTGATCAGCCCCAGCATTTT. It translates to CASSWGGTDQPQHF.

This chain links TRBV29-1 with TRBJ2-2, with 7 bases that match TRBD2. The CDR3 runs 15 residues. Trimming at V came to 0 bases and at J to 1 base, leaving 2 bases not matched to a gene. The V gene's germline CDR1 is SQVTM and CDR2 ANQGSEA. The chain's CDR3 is CSVEDERGNTGELFF. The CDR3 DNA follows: TGCAGCGTTGAAGATGAGCGGGGGAACACCGGGGAGCTGTTTTTT.

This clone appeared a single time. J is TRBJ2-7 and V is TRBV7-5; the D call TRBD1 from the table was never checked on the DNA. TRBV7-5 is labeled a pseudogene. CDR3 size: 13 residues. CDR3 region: CVRSSDRVHEQYF. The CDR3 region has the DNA TGTGTCAGAAGCTCCGACAGGGTTCACGAGCAGTACTTC.

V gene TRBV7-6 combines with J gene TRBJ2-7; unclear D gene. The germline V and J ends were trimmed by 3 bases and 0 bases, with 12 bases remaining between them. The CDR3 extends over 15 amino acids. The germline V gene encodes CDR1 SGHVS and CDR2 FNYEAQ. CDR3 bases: TGTGCCAGCAGCTTCGACTTTGGTGGCTCCTACGAGCAGTACTTC. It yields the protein CASSFDFGGSYEQYF.

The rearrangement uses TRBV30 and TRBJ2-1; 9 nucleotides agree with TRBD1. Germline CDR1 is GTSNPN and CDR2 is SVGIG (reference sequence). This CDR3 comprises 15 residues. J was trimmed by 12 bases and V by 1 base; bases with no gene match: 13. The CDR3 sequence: CAWSAPPRDREGQFF. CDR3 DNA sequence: TGTGCCTGGAGTGCACCGCCCCGGGACAGGGAAGGGCAGTTCTTC.

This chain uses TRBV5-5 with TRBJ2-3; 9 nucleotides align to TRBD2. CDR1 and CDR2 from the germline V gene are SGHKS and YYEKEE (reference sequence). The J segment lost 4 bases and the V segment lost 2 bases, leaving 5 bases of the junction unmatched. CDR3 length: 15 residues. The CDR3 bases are TGTGCCAGCAGCTTTTTAGCGGGGGCGCCAGATACGCAGTATTTT. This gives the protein CASSFLAGAPDTQYF. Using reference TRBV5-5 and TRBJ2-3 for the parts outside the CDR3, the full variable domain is DAGVTQSPTHLIKTRGQQVTLRCSPISGHKSVSWYQQVLGQGPQFIFQYYEKEERGRGNFPDRFSARQFPNYSSELNVNALLLGDSALYLCASSFLAGAPDTQYFGPGTRLTVL.

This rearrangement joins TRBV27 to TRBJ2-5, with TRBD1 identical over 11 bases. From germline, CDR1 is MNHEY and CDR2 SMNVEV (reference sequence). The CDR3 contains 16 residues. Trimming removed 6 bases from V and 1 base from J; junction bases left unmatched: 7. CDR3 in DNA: TGTGCCAGCAGCCCGGGACAGGGGGGGACCCAAGAGACCCAGTACTTC. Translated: CASSPGQGGTQETQYF.

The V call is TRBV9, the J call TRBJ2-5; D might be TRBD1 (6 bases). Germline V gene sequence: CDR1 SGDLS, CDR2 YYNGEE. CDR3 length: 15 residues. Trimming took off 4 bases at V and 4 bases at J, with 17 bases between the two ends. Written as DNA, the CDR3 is TGTGCCAGCAGCCCTCGGAGACCCAGGGGAGAGACCCAGTACTTC. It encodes CASSPRRPRGETQYF.

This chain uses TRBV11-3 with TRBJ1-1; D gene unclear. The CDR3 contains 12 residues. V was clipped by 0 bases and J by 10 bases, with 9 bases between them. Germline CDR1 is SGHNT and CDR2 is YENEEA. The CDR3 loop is CASSLEVGRAFF. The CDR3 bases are TGTGCCAGCAGCTTAGAGGTGGGGAGAGCTTTCTTT.

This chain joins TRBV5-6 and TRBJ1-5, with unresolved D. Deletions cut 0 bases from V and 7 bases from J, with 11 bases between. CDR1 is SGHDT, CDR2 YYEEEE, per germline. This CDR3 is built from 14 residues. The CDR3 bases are TGTGCCAGCAGCTTGGGCAGGAATTTCCAGCCCCAGCATTTT. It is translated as CASSLGRNFQPQHF.

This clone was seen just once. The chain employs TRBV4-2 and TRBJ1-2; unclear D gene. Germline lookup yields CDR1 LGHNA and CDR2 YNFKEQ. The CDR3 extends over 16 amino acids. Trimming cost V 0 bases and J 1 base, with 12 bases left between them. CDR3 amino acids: CASSQDPGPFNYGYTF. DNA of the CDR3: TGTGCCAGCAGCCAAGATCCGGGTCCATTTAACTATGGCTACACCTTC.

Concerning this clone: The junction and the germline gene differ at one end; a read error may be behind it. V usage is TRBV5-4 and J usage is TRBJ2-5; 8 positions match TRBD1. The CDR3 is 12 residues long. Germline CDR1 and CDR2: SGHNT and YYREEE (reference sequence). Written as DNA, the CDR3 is TGTGCCAGCAGCCCCCAGGGGGCCAGGAGGAACTTC. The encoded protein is CASSPQGARRNF.